A single sample gave rise to the 8 T cell receptor beta chains below, sequenced in a study of the immune and genomic landscape of osteosarcoma. Measured with immunoSEQ multiplex PCR; TCRdb has only the in-frame clones, and not every one. Of about 5,100 clones detected, more than 60% appear once; the ten largest clones hold approximately 6%. Osteosarcoma specimens were post-treatment primary, local recurrence and metastasis tumors from poor-prognosis patients. The sequenced material came from osteosarcoma tumor tissue from the lung. The receptors originated from a human donor with osteosarcoma.

Notes on this clone: Other DNA sequences in the sample encode the same CDR3. The V call is TRBV5-1, the J call TRBJ2-7, with 9 bases fitting TRBD2. Germline V gene data show CDR1 as SGHRS and CDR2 as YFSETQ. This CDR3 region has 15 residues. V lost 0 bases and J lost 2; bases outside the gene matches: 3. CDR3 loop: CASSLELAGAYEQYF. The CDR3 region has the DNA TGCGCCAGCAGCTTGGAGTTAGCGGGAGCCTACGAGCAGTACTTC.

The chain links TRBV4-2 to TRBJ1-2; D may be TRBD1 (5 bases). The V end lost 0 bases, the J end lost 3 bases, and 11 bases lay between the germline ends. Germline V CDR1 and CDR2: LGHNA, YNFKEQ. CDR3 size: 15 residues. This chain's CDR3 is CASSQDKAGHYGYTF. The CDR3 bases are TGTGCCAGCAGCCAAGATAAAGCAGGGCACTATGGCTACACCTTC.

This clone is a singleton in its sample. This chain connects TRBV6-5 to TRBJ2-4, with D hard to call. V was pared by 5 bases and J by 1 base, with 12 bases between. From germline, CDR1 is MNHEY and CDR2 SVGAGI. This CDR3 contains 15 residues. The CDR3 nucleotides read TGTGCCAGCAGTCTGGGTGACGCGGCCAAAAACATTCAGTACTTC. It encodes CASSLGDAAKNIQYF.

The gene calls are TRBV4-3 and TRBJ2-7; TRBD1 matches 9 bases. The CDR3 extends over 18 amino acids. The ends lost 10 bases at V and 5 bases at J; junction bases unmatched: 24. The germline gives CDR1 LGHNA, CDR2 YSLEER. Written as DNA, the CDR3 is TGCGCCACCACGGTGTGGGGACAGGGAAAATTAGGGGACAACGAGCAGTACTTC. Protein product: CATTVWGQGKLGDNEQYF.

This chain uses TRBV19 with TRBJ1-1, with TRBD1 matching 7 bases. The CDR3 extends over 15 amino acids. V gave up 6 bases and J gave up 1 base; unmatched junction bases: 8. Germline loops: CDR1 LNHDA, CDR2 SQIVND (reference sequence). Here the CDR3 reads CASRKKGQPNTEAFF. DNA for the CDR3: TGTGCCAGTAGAAAAAAGGGACAGCCGAACACTGAAGCTTTCTTT.

This rearrangement joins TRBV14 to TRBJ2-1; D may correspond to TRBD1 or TRBD2 (5 bases each). The V and J ends lost 1 base and 7 bases respectively, with 17 bases between them. Germline V gives CDR1 SGHDN, CDR2 FVKESK. There are 16 residues in the CDR3. The CDR3 protein is CASSQGGAAWKNEQFF. The CDR3 DNA sequence: TGTGCCAGCAGCCAAGGAGGGGCCGCCTGGAAGAATGAGCAGTTCTTC.

The chain couples TRBV27 to TRBJ2-7; 7 positions match TRBD2. J gave up 6 bases and V 3 bases, and 11 bases lay outside the gene matches. Looked up from germline, CDR1 is MNHEY and CDR2 is SMNVEV (reference sequence). CDR3 length: 15 amino acids. The CDR3 loop is CASSFARGWEGEQYF. The CDR3 DNA sequence: TGTGCCAGCAGTTTCGCTCGGGGGTGGGAGGGCGAGCAGTACTTC.

The chain employs TRBV6-6 and TRBJ1-3; D uncertain. The CDR3 has 16 amino acids. The ends were cut back, 5 bases at V and 0 bases at J, with 14 bases in the middle. Germline CDR1 MNHNY, CDR2 SVGAGI (reference sequence). For the CDR3, the DNA is TGTGCCAGCAGTCCCTCAGGACCGAGCTCTGGAAACACCATATATTTT. This gives the protein CASSPSGPSSGNTIYF.